Each of the 8 T cell receptor beta chains below was sequenced from the same sample in a study of shared clonotypes between healthy human individuals. Terminally differentiated effector memory CD45RA+ cells were excluded from the naive CD8 cells, which were CD45RO-negative and positively selected for CCR7. The assay was immunoSEQ multiplex PCR, and TCRdb's table has in-frame clones only and misses some. The repertoire holds roughly 810,000 clones, with roughly 96% as singletons. Input material: naive CD8+ T cells sorted from blood. The receptors derive from a man younger than 40 in good health.

This chain connects TRBV5-4 to TRBJ2-1; 14 nucleotides align to TRBD2. V shed 4 bases, J shed 8 bases, and the junction held 11 bases outside the gene matches. This CDR3 is built from 17 residues. CDR1 and CDR2 from the germline V gene are SGHNT and YYREEE (reference sequence). CDR3 in DNA: TGTGCCAGCAGCCATACCCCGACTAGCGGGAGGGAGGATGAGCAGTTCTTC. Translating gives CASSHTPTSGREDEQFF.

J is TRBJ2-7 and V is TRBV2; unclear D gene. CDR1 SNHLY and CDR2 FYNNEI come from the germline V gene. V lost 4 bases, J lost 11 bases, and 9 bases lay in between. The CDR3 is made up of 10 amino acids. The CDR3 bases are TGTGCCAGCAGTGTTAACGCGGAGTACTTC. Protein: CASSVNAEYF.

This clone occurred once. The chain carries TRBV7-6 and TRBJ2-7, with D possibly matching TRBD1 (6 bases). The germline V and J ends were trimmed by 1 base and 6 bases, with 13 bases remaining between them. The CDR3 loop spans 14 amino acids. Germline loops: CDR1 SGHVS, CDR2 FNYEAQ. CDR3 coding DNA: TGTGCCAGCAGCTTAGGGGACACAGGGTTCGAGCAGTACTTC. Translated, it gives CASSLGDTGFEQYF.

This chain joins TRBV27 and TRBJ1-1; 7 bases fit TRBD1. Per germline, CDR1 MNHEY and CDR2 SMNVEV (reference sequence). CDR3 length: 13 amino acids. V lost 6 bases, J lost 4 bases, and 5 bases stayed unmatched. The CDR3 sequence: CASRQGSGTEAFF. The DNA of the CDR3 is TGTGCCAGCAGACAGGGGTCGGGCACTGAAGCTTTCTTT.

This rearrangement joins TRBV27 to TRBJ1-5, with TRBD1 identical over 7 bases. This CDR3 is 14 amino acids long. The V gene's germline CDR1 is MNHEY and CDR2 SMNVEV (reference sequence). J was trimmed by 5 bases and V by 6 bases; bases with no gene match: 7. This chain's CDR3 is CASSLDRAHQPQHF. The CDR3 DNA sequence: TGTGCCAGCAGCCTAGACAGGGCCCATCAGCCCCAGCATTTT.

J is TRBJ1-2 and V is TRBV6-5; 8 bases fit TRBD1. Germline-derived CDR1 and CDR2 are MNHEY and SVGAGI. The V gene end was trimmed by 6 bases and the J gene end by 2 bases; junction bases not matched to a gene: 5. This CDR3 is built from 14 residues. CDR3: CASRLGQGNYGYTF. DNA of the CDR3: TGTGCCAGCAGGCTCGGACAGGGCAACTATGGCTACACCTTC.

This clone was recorded only once. The rearrangement uses TRBV29-1 and TRBJ2-3; tentative D call: TRBD2 (6 bases). The germline CDR1 and CDR2 sequences are SQVTM and ANQGSEA. V was trimmed by 7 bases and J by 2 bases, leaving 25 bases between them. CDR3 length: 17 amino acids. In DNA form, the CDR3 reads TGCAGCGCTGCCGGTGGAGCGGGCCTGAGATACACAGATACGCAGTATTTT. It translates to CSAAGGAGLRYTDTQYF.

The chain combines TRBV6-1 with TRBJ2-1; 9 positions match TRBD2. This CDR3 contains 15 residues. V lost 1 base to trimming and J lost 3 bases; unmatched junction nucleotides: 1. Germline V gene sequence: CDR1 MNHNS, CDR2 SASEGT. This chain's CDR3 is CASSEGLADYNEQFF. CDR3 nucleotide sequence: TGTGCCAGCAGTGAAGGACTAGCGGACTACAATGAGCAGTTCTTC.